This TCR beta chain is drawn from a study of blood T cell repertoires in COVID-19 (TCRdb year 2020). Study-wide context: Samples from collaborators originated in the United States, Italy and Spain and spanned both the acute and convalescent phases of COVID-19. Where available, HLA class I and class II types were obtained from metadata supplied by the sample provider rather than from assay-based typing. The dataset comprised deeply sampled blood TCRbeta repertoires from subjects exposed to, actively infected with, or recovered from COVID-19. The repertoires were released in a freely available public database meant as a resource for research on the immune response to SARS-CoV-2. The sample metadata nearly always contained a de-identified subject ID, COVID-19 status, age in years and sex. Samples were obtained from the ongoing ImmuneRACE study (first 160 participants) and from 950 to 1,500 subjects provided by 6 global collaborators. The prospective study material was composed of cDNA or gDNA derived from T cells, B-cell-depleted T cells, or PBMCs.

TCRbeta CDR3 regions were amplified from genomic DNA using the immunoSEQ Assay, a bias-controlled multiplex PCR. The paper's processing steps were these. The number of nucleated cells in each sample was estimated by amplification of reference gene primers within the assay. To quantify the absolute abundance of each unique TCRbeta CDR3 rearrangement, sequence reads were collapsed and filtered. For each sample, productive Simpson clonality was calculated by taking the square root of Simpson's diversity index across productive rearrangements. Held by TCRdb, this immuneACCESS table contains in-frame sequences only and omits some clones. Under half of the omission traces to an unresolved V gene where checked; the cause of the rest is unknown. That table furnishes V, J and clone size, whereas the DNA furnished D and trimming. The table for this sample lists about 54,000 clones; roughly nine tenths of them were counted only once. The top ten hold around 8.2% of the sample.

Points the paper makes about the study in general: The quantity of clinical and demographic metadata differed by source and by participant and was supplied without curation.

Notes on this clone: It has no known antigen specificity. One base away there is no much larger clone; base qualities are not given.

The collaborating institutions used their own protocols to collect whole blood in K2EDTA tubes. Collaborator samples were shipped for TCRbeta analysis as frozen whole blood, isolated PBMCs, or DNA extracted from either sample type. Including the terminal cysteine and phenylalanine, the CDR3 comprises 16 residues. Just the 48-base CDR3 DNA is kept, in frame starting at base 1. V lost 6 bases and J lost 4 bases, and the count of bases not matched to a germline gene is 9. CDR1 and CDR2, per the germline V gene, are MRHNA and SNTAGT. The rearrangement combines TRBV6-4 with TRBJ1-3; TRBD1 agrees with 10 junctional bases. The clonotype was recovered from a woman between 40 and 50 years old with active COVID-19. Material for sequencing was peripheral blood. At the DNA level, the sequence is TGTGCCAGCAGGGAAGGGACAGGGGACACCGGAAACACCATATATTTT. Its protein reads: CASREGTGDTGNTIYF.